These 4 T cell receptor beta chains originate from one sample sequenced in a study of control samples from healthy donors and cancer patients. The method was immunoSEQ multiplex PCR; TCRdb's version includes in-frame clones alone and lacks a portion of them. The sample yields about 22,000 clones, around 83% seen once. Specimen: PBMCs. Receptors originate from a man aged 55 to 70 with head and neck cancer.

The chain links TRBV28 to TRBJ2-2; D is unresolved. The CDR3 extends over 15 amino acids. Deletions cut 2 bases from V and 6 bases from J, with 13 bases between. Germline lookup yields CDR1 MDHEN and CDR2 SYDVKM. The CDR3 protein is CASSLVGTDPGELFF. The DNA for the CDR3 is TGTGCCAGCAGTTTAGTCGGAACAGACCCCGGGGAGCTGTTTTTT.

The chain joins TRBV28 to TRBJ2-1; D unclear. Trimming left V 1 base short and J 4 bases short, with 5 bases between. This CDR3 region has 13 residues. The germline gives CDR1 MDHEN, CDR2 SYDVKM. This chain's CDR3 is CASSLSGYNEQFF. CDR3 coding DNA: TGTGCCAGCAGTTTATCAGGTTACAATGAGCAGTTCTTC.

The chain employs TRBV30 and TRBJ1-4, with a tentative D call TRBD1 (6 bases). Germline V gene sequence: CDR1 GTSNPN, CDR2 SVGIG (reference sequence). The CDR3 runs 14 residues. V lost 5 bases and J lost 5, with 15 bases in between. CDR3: CAWARGGGNEKLFF. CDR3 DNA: TGTGCCTGGGCACGGGGAGGGGGAAATGAAAAACTGTTTTTT.

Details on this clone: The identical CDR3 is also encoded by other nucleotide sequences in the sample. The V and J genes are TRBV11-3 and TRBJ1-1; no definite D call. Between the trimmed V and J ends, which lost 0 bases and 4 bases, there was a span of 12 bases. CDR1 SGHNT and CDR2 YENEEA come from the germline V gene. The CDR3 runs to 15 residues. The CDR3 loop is CASSLDPYGFTEAFF. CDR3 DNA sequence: TGTGCCAGCAGCTTAGATCCTTATGGTTTCACTGAAGCTTTCTTT.